This T cell receptor (beta chain) came from a study of blood T cell repertoires in COVID-19. Across the study: From T cells, B-cell-depleted T cells, or PBMCs came the material, which was cDNA or gDNA.

TCRdb's copy holds only in-frame clones and misses some; the assay was immunoSEQ multiplex PCR. The sample comprises 70,000 to 100,000 clones, approximately 80% of which are singletons, and roughly 15% rests with the top ten. This clone has more than one count but fewer than ten. V was cut by 4 bases and J by 11 bases, with 9 bases left in between. Per germline, CDR1 SNHLY and CDR2 FYNNEI. The CDR3 is 11 amino acids. The V gene is TRBV2, the J gene TRBJ1-3; D is uncertain. Material for sequencing was peripheral blood. This TCR was recovered from a woman older than 75 with acute or convalescent COVID-19. The CDR3 DNA follows: TGTGCCAGCAGTGCCCAGGCCGCCATATATTTT. Translation gives CASSAQAAIYF.